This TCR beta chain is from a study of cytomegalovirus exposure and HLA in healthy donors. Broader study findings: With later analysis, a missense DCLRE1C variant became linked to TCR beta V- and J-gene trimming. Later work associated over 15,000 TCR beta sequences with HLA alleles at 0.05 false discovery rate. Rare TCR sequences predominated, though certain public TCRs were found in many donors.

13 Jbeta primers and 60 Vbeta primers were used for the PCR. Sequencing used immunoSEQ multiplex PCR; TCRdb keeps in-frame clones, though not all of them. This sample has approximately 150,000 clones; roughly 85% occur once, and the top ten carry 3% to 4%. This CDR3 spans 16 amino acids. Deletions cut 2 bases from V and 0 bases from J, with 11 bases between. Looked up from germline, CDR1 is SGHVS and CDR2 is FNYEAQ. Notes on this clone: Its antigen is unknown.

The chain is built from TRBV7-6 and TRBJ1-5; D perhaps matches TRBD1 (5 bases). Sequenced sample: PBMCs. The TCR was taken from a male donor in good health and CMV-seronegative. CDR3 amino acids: CASSLLAGGSNQPQHF. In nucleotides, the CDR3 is TGTGCCAGCAGCTTATTAGCGGGGGGTAGCAATCAGCCCCAGCATTTT.